A selection of T cell receptor beta chains follows, all from one sample in a study of blood T cells in healthy people across ages. In TCRdb, the 5' RACE reads were re-called with MiXCR into one record per CDR3 protein. The sample lists 800,000 or so distinct CDR3 sequences, approximately 25% seen once, with under 4.5% in the top ten. The same data also went into a second study, on T cells of mothers and their children.

The sequencing sample was made of blood. These receptor sequences come from a boy between 10 and 17 years old in good health. CDR3s include the opening cysteine and the closing phenylalanine or tryptophan. The order of the fields is V gene, clone size, J gene, D gene, CDR3 DNA, CDR3 protein. D genes are given only for firm matches. Size values are once, few and many counts, or a class for expanded clones, and some rows have none.

V gene: TRBV4-3
clone size: -
J gene: TRBJ2-3
D gene: -
CDR3 DNA: TGCGCCAGCAGCCAAGGACTAATAGCAGATACGCAGTATTTT
CDR3 protein: CASSQGLIADTQYF

V gene: TRBV7-8
clone size: few
J gene: TRBJ2-1
D gene: -
CDR3 DNA: TGTGCCAGCAGCTTCGGACTCCGGGACCCAATCAATGAGCAGTTCTTC
CDR3 protein: CASSFGLRDPINEQFF

V gene: TRBV3-1
clone size: -
J gene: TRBJ2-3
D gene: -
CDR3 DNA: TGTGCCAGCAGCCAGGACCTATCGACTAGCACAGATACGCAGTATTTT
CDR3 protein: CASSQDLSTSTDTQYF

V gene: TRBV4-1
clone size: few
J gene: TRBJ1-4
D gene: -
CDR3 DNA: TGCGCCAGCAGCCAAGTTACACCGTCAAAACTGTTTTTT
CDR3 protein: CASSQVTPSKLFF

V gene: TRBV10-1
clone size: few
J gene: TRBJ2-3
D gene: -
CDR3 DNA: TGCGCCAGCAGTCCGTCGGAGCCTAGCACAGATACGCAGTATTTT
CDR3 protein: CASSPSEPSTDTQYF

V gene: TRBV28
clone size: few
J gene: TRBJ1-2
D gene: -
CDR3 DNA: TGTGCCAGCAGTTCTCCTCGGGAAGGACTCTCCTATGGCTACACCTTC
CDR3 protein: CASSSPREGLSYGYTF

V gene: TRBV4-1
clone size: few
J gene: TRBJ2-3
D gene: TRBD2
CDR3 DNA: TGCGCCAGCAGCCAAGAGGTAGCGGGGGCAGATACGCAGTATTTT
CDR3 protein: CASSQEVAGADTQYF

V gene: TRBV7-8
clone size: -
J gene: TRBJ2-1
D gene: -
CDR3 DNA: TGTGCCAGCAAAGGGGCGGATGAGCAGTTCTTC
CDR3 protein: CASKGADEQFF

V gene: TRBV12-3/TRBV12-4
clone size: few
J gene: TRBJ1-6
D gene: -
CDR3 DNA: TGCGCCAGCAGTTCATGGGGCTTGAATTCACCCCTCCACTTT
CDR3 protein: CASSSWGLNSPLHF

V gene: TRBV7-9
clone size: -
J gene: TRBJ2-1
D gene: -
CDR3 DNA: TGTGCCAGCAGCTTAGGGCTAGCGCCGAACAATGAGCAGTTCTTC
CDR3 protein: CASSLGLAPNNEQFF

V gene: TRBV27
clone size: many
J gene: TRBJ2-5
D gene: TRBD1
CDR3 DNA: TGTGCCAGCAGTTTTGTGGGACAGGGGGCGTCTGAGACCCAGTACTTC
CDR3 protein: CASSFVGQGASETQYF

V gene: TRBV4-3
clone size: few
J gene: TRBJ2-7
D gene: -
CDR3 DNA: TGCGCCAGCAGCCAAGTTGATACAGGTTCCTACGAGCAGTACTTC
CDR3 protein: CASSQVDTGSYEQYF

V gene: TRBV4-1
clone size: -
J gene: TRBJ1-4
D gene: -
CDR3 DNA: TGCGCCAGCAGCCAAGATCCGGACGACGAAAAACTGTTTTTT
CDR3 protein: CASSQDPDDEKLFF

V gene: TRBV5-8
clone size: -
J gene: TRBJ2-3
D gene: -
CDR3 DNA: TGTGCCAGCAGCTTGTGGGACCGGTCAGATACGCAGTATTTT
CDR3 protein: CASSLWDRSDTQYF

V gene: TRBV9
clone size: -
J gene: TRBJ1-2
D gene: -
CDR3 DNA: TGTGCCAGCAGCGAAACGCCCTTACAGGTTATCTATGGCTACACCTTC
CDR3 protein: CASSETPLQVIYGYTF

V gene: TRBV7-2
clone size: -
J gene: TRBJ1-5
D gene: -
CDR3 DNA: TGTGCCAGCAGCATAGCCGTGGGATTAAATCAGCCCCAGCATTTT
CDR3 protein: CASSIAVGLNQPQHF

V gene: TRBV30
clone size: few
J gene: TRBJ1-1
D gene: -
CDR3 DNA: TGTGCCTGGAGTGTACTCGGGGTAATCAACACTGAAGCTTTCTTT
CDR3 protein: CAWSVLGVINTEAFF

V gene: TRBV29-1
clone size: -
J gene: TRBJ2-7
D gene: TRBD1
CDR3 DNA: TGCAGCGTTACAGGACAGGGCGACGAGCAGTACTTC
CDR3 protein: CSVTGQGDEQYF

V gene: TRBV24-1
clone size: few
J gene: TRBJ1-3
D gene: -
CDR3 DNA: TGTGCCACCAGTGCTTCGGGTATCTCTGGAAACACCATATATTTT
CDR3 protein: CATSASGISGNTIYF

V gene: TRBV29-1
clone size: few
J gene: TRBJ2-3
D gene: -
CDR3 DNA: TGCAGCACCCGCACAGATACGCAGTATTTT
CDR3 protein: CSTRTDTQYF

V gene: TRBV28
clone size: -
J gene: TRBJ2-5
D gene: TRBD2
CDR3 DNA: TGTGCCAGCAGTGGAAGCGGGGGGGCCTTCGAGACCCAGTACTTC
CDR3 protein: CASSGSGGAFETQYF